Given below is one T cell receptor beta chain in context. This specimen comes from a study of blood T cell repertoires in COVID-19. Original processing notes: Cell counts per sample came from amplifying reference gene primers. Generated by immunoSEQ multiplex PCR, the TCRdb table keeps only in-frame clones and is missing some. V and J calls and clone size are as listed in that table; D and trimming were resolved from the DNA. Of about 220,000 clones in the sample, 65% to 85% were seen once. The germline gives CDR1 KGHSH, CDR2 LQKENI. This CDR3 is 16 amino acids long. V was shortened by 0 bases and J by 2 bases, with 12 bases between the two germline ends.

The sequenced sample consisted of peripheral blood. This chain joins TRBV18 and TRBJ2-3, with D tentatively TRBD2 (5 bases). The receptor comes from a human donor in a cohort sampled during active COVID-19. The CDR3 DNA is TGTGCCAGCTCACCACCTGGACGGACTCTCACAGATACGCAGTATTTT. Translated: CASSPPGRTLTDTQYF. The variable domain in full, completed from reference TRBV18 and TRBJ2-3, reads NAGVMQNPRHLVRRRGQEARLRCSPMKGHSHVYWYRQLPEEGLKFMVYLQKENIIDESGMPKERFSAEFPKEGPSILRIQQVVRGDSAAYFCASSPPGRTLTDTQYFGPGTRLTVL.